Presented here are 20 T cell receptor beta chains from one specimen sequenced in a study of T cell changes during pregnancy in multiple sclerosis (dated by TCRdb to the late 2010s). The library was produced with the immunoSEQ multiplex PCR assay. Entries here come from immuneACCESS through TCRdb and include only in-frame sequences with V and J called. Some clones fail to appear in such tables; in the studies checked, an unresolved V gene covers under half of the shortfall, and the cause of the remainder is unknown. The sample profile shows 50,000 to 60,000 clones; 75% to 90% of them were found once. The top ten clonotypes cover roughly 0.4% of the sample. The sample was CD4+ T cells from peripheral blood mononuclear cells, taken in the third trimester of pregnancy. All receptors come from a female donor with multiple sclerosis, enrolled in a pregnancy study.

The CDR3 here is CASSNLDRGDSYEQYF. The DNA for the CDR3 is TGTGCCAGCTCCAATCTTGACAGGGGGGATTCCTACGAGCAGTACTTC. The V gene is TRBV18, the J gene TRBJ2-7; 9 bases agree with TRBD1. V shed 6 bases, J shed 1 base, and the junction held 10 bases outside the gene matches. CDR1 and CDR2 from the germline V gene are KGHSH and LQKENI. The CDR3 consists of 16 residues.

This chain links TRBV13 with TRBJ2-7; maybe TRBD1 (6 bases). Germline CDR1 PRHDT, CDR2 FYEKMQ (reference sequence). The ends were cut back, 8 bases at V and 6 bases at J, with 14 bases in the middle. This CDR3 is 12 amino acids long. The CDR3 region has the DNA TGTGCCAGCCAACTTCAGGGGTCCGAGCAGTACTTC. Amino acid sequence: CASQLQGSEQYF. The whole variable domain, filled in from reference TRBV13 and TRBJ2-7, reads AAGVIQSPRHLIKEKRETATLKCYPIPRHDTVYWYQQGPGQDPQFLISFYEKMQSDKGSIPDRFSAQQFSDYHSELNMSSLELGDSALYFCASQLQGSEQYFGPGTRLTVT.

J is TRBJ2-5 and V is TRBV14; D remains ambiguous. Germline CDR1 reads SGHDN; CDR2 reads FVKESK. V was trimmed by 0 bases and J by 2 bases, leaving 10 bases between them. The CDR3 is 15 residues long. DNA of the CDR3: TGTGCCAGCAGCCAAGAAGAGGTGAGGCAAGAGACCCAGTACTTC. As protein: CASSQEEVRQETQYF.

This chain connects TRBV7-3 to TRBJ1-2; D might be TRBD1 (5 bases). V shed 1 base and J shed 3 bases, with 12 bases lying between them. The germline CDR1 and CDR2 sequences are SGHTA and FQGTGA. There are 15 residues in the CDR3. The DNA for the CDR3 is TGTGCCAGCAGCTTAAACGGGGGGTCTGACTATGGCTACACCTTC. This encodes CASSLNGGSDYGYTF.

The CDR3 reads CASSKPGTTYYEQYF. In DNA, the CDR3 is TGTGCCAGTAGTAAGCCCGGGACAACCTACTACGAGCAGTACTTC. The genes are TRBV19 and TRBJ2-7, with D possibly being TRBD1 (6 bases). Germline CDR1 and CDR2: LNHDA and SQIVND (reference sequence). V shed 4 bases and J shed 3 bases, with 16 bases lying between them. This CDR3 is 15 amino acids long.

The chain carries TRBV18 and TRBJ2-3, with 7 bases lining up with TRBD1. Germline V CDR1 and CDR2: KGHSH, LQKENI. The trim removed 2 bases at V and 0 bases at J, leaving 2 bases unmatched. CDR3 size: 15 residues. DNA for the CDR3: TGTGCCAGCTCACCAGGACAGGCCAGCACAGATACGCAGTATTTT. It yields the protein CASSPGQASTDTQYF. The full variable domain, completed using reference TRBV18 and TRBJ2-3, is NAGVMQNPRHLVRRRGQEARLRCSPMKGHSHVYWYRQLPEEGLKFMVYLQKENIIDESGMPKERFSAEFPKEGPSILRIQQVVRGDSAAYFCASSPGQASTDTQYFGPGTRLTVL.

The table lists this clone with a few counts. V is TRBV7-9 and J is TRBJ2-7; unclear D gene. The CDR3 is 10 amino acids. The germline V and J ends were trimmed by 10 bases and 5 bases, with 9 bases remaining between them. The germline gives CDR1 SEHNR, CDR2 FQNEAQ (reference sequence). CDR3: CATPPNEQYF. Written as DNA, the CDR3 is TGTGCCACCCCCCCTAACGAGCAGTACTTC.

V gene TRBV30 combines with J gene TRBJ1-5; no firm D call. This CDR3 spans 14 amino acids. CDR1 and CDR2 (germline): GTSNPN, SVGIG (reference sequence). Trimming removed 0 bases from V and 8 bases from J, with 14 bases in between. The CDR3 sequence is CAWSVVNLIEPQHF. Here the CDR3 DNA reads TGTGCCTGGAGTGTAGTAAATCTGATAGAGCCCCAGCATTTT. Based on the CDR3 plus reference TRBV30 and TRBJ1-5, the full variable domain is SQTIHQWPATLVQPVGSPLSLECTVEGTSNPNLYWYRQAAGRGLQLLFYSVGIGQISSEVPQNLSASRPQDRQFILSSKKLLLSDSGFYLCAWSVVNLIEPQHFGDGTRLSIL.

The chain links TRBV7-3 to TRBJ2-5; a weak D match, TRBD1 (5 bases). TRBJ2-7 explains the end of the DNA better; the J call may be wrong. Germline V gives CDR1 SGHTA, CDR2 FQGTGA. There are 14 residues in the CDR3. The CDR3 sequence is CASSPGPSSYEQYF. The CDR3 DNA reads as TGTGCCAGCAGCCCAGGGCCAAGCTCCTACGAGCAGTACTTC.

The chain joins TRBV2 to TRBJ1-2; D gene uncertain. Germline V gene lookup returns CDR1 SNHLY and CDR2 FYNNEI. V gave up 3 bases and J gave up 7 bases, with 12 bases separating them. The CDR3 covers 13 residues. The CDR3 is CASSDSPSAGYTF. DNA for the CDR3: TGTGCCAGCAGTGATTCTCCGAGTGCTGGCTACACCTTC.

The V gene is TRBV7-2, the J gene TRBJ2-1; D is unclear. Trimming took 1 base from V and 9 from J, leaving 10 bases between them. Germline CDR1 reads SGHTA; CDR2 reads FQGNSA. This CDR3 has 13 amino acids. The CDR3 bases are TGTGCCAGCAGCTTAGATTACGCCAGTGAGCAGTTCTTC. This codes for CASSLDYASEQFF.

V and J are TRBV19 and TRBJ2-5, with 12 bases aligning to TRBD2. This CDR3 is built from 15 residues. V lost 3 bases to trimming and J lost 3 bases; unmatched junction nucleotides: 2. Germline V gives CDR1 LNHDA, CDR2 SQIVND (reference sequence). The CDR3 spells CASSMRLAGEETQYF. CDR3 DNA sequence: TGTGCCAGTAGTATGAGACTAGCGGGAGAAGAGACCCAGTACTTC.

V and J are TRBV10-2 and TRBJ1-1; a weak D match, TRBD1 (5 bases). Germline V lookup: CDR1 WSHSY, CDR2 SAAADI. CDR3 length equals 13 residues. V was trimmed by 8 bases and J by 0 bases, leaving 10 bases between them. The CDR3 coding sequence is TGCGCCAGCCACGGACAAGTGAACACTGAAGCTTTCTTT. Residues: CASHGQVNTEAFF.

The chain links TRBV5-1 to TRBJ1-4; no clear D. The V gene lost 1 base and the J gene lost 4 bases, with 8 bases spanning the gap. This CDR3 is built from 14 residues. Per germline, CDR1 SGHRS and CDR2 YFSETQ. Here the CDR3 reads CASSLTVHNEKLFF. The CDR3 DNA sequence: TGCGCCAGCAGCTTGACGGTTCATAATGAAAAACTGTTTTTT.

The chain is built from TRBV6-1 and TRBJ1-1; D possibly corresponds to TRBD1 (6 bases). This CDR3 spans 14 amino acids. Germline V lookup: CDR1 MNHNS, CDR2 SASEGT. V shed 6 bases and J shed 1 base, with 12 bases lying between them. The CDR3 spells CASSETDRNTEAFF. CDR3 coding DNA: TGTGCCAGCAGCGAAACGGACAGGAACACTGAAGCTTTCTTT.

This clone was detected only a few times. The chain recombines TRBV6-6 with TRBJ1-6, with D possibly being TRBD1 (6 bases). This CDR3 is 15 amino acids long. Germline V CDR1 and CDR2: MNHNY, SVGAGI (reference sequence). With 2 bases removed from V and 5 bases from J, the gap between germline ends came to 10 bases. CDR3 coding DNA: TGTGCCAGCAGTTACACGGGGGGCGATAATTCACCCCTCCACTTT. Its translation is CASSYTGGDNSPLHF.

The chain uses TRBV7-6 and TRBJ2-1; TRBD2 matches at 15 bases. Per the germline V gene, CDR1 is SGHVS and CDR2 is FNYEAQ. The CDR3 runs 15 residues. V dropped 5 bases and J dropped 7; count of bases not matched to a gene: 3. The CDR3 here is CASSRTSGRGNEQFF. In DNA, the CDR3 is TGTGCCAGCAGCCGGACTAGCGGGAGGGGAAATGAGCAGTTCTTC.

The J gene is TRBJ1-2, the V gene TRBV29-1; no clear D. Germline V gene sequence: CDR1 SQVTM, CDR2 ANQGSEA. V was clipped by 5 bases and J by 3 bases, with 10 bases between them. The CDR3 loop spans 12 amino acids. CDR3 nucleotide sequence: TGCAGCGTTCAACACCAGGACTATGGCTACACCTTC. It translates to CSVQHQDYGYTF. Using reference TRBV29-1 and TRBJ1-2 for the parts outside the CDR3, the full variable domain is SAVISQKPSRDICQRGTSLTIQCQVDSQVTMMFWYRQQPGQSLTLIATANQGSEATYESGFVIDKFPISRPNLTFSTLTVSNMSPEDSSIYLCSVQHQDYGYTFGSGTRLTVV.

The rearrangement uses TRBV18 and TRBJ1-1; D is possibly TRBD1 (5 bases). V lost 3 bases and J lost 4, with 18 bases in between. Germline V gene sequence: CDR1 KGHSH, CDR2 LQKENI. CDR3 length: 16 amino acids. The CDR3: CASSPSGEVWGTEAFF. The CDR3 DNA reads TGTGCCAGCTCACCGTCGGGGGAGGTCTGGGGCACTGAAGCTTTCTTT.

The V call is TRBV7-2, the J call TRBJ2-7; 11 bases line up with TRBD2. This CDR3 is built from 19 residues. CDR1 is SGHTA, CDR2 FQGNSA, per germline. The ends lost 0 bases at V and 0 bases at J; junction bases unmatched: 10. CDR3 in DNA: TGTGCCAGCAGCTTAGCCTTAACTAGCGGGGGCCTCCCCTCCTACGAGCAGTACTTC. It yields the protein CASSLALTSGGLPSYEQYF.